These T cell receptor beta chains were read from a single sample in a study of regulatory T cells in long-lasting Graves disease. TCRdb reanalysed the multiplex PCR reads using MiXCR and keeps one entry per CDR3 protein. In the table there are some 280,000 distinct CDR3 sequences, 22% of which are singletons. The sample here was peripheral blood mononuclear cells (PBMCs), taken when the disease was refractory, from a patient treated with antithyroid drugs. These receptors all stem from a female donor with Graves disease. The conserved cysteine and the conserved F or W are not part of the CDR3 here. The order of the fields is V gene, clone size, J gene, CDR3 protein. The size field is filled for only some rows; it gives once, few, many or a size class.

v_gene: TRBV7-2; abundance: .; j_gene: TRBJ2-3; CDR3aa: ASSMTGSSTDTQY
v_gene: TRBV28; abundance: many; j_gene: TRBJ2-2; CDR3aa: ASSLLGTSGMSSHTGELF
v_gene: TRBV7-2; abundance: .; j_gene: TRBJ2-6; CDR3aa: ASSLDFGYSGANVPT
v_gene: TRBV27; abundance: few; j_gene: TRBJ1-1; CDR3aa: ASSLRGGGLTEAF
v_gene: TRBV6-1; abundance: many; j_gene: TRBJ2-7; CDR3aa: ASTTPRDRGIEQY
v_gene: TRBV30; abundance: .; j_gene: TRBJ1-1; CDR3aa: AWSDRDTEAF
v_gene: TRBV4-3; abundance: few; j_gene: TRBJ2-7; CDR3aa: ASSQSTGYYEQY
v_gene: TRBV27; abundance: many; j_gene: TRBJ2-5; CDR3aa: ASSPYSGKETQY
v_gene: TRBV19; abundance: .; j_gene: TRBJ2-7; CDR3aa: ASSPAGGGSYEQY
v_gene: TRBV20-1; abundance: .; j_gene: TRBJ1-4; CDR3aa: SAKTPQTGEKLF
v_gene: TRBV4-2; abundance: .; j_gene: TRBJ2-3; CDR3aa: ASSQKHGRAPDTQY
v_gene: TRBV6-1; abundance: .; j_gene: TRBJ2-3; CDR3aa: ASSAPSGSTDTQY
v_gene: TRBV3-1; abundance: .; j_gene: TRBJ2-7; CDR3aa: ASSPRDRVHEQY
v_gene: TRBV6-2/TRBV6-3; abundance: .; j_gene: TRBJ2-7; CDR3aa: ASSYSRRGRFSYEQY
v_gene: TRBV29-1; abundance: few; j_gene: TRBJ2-5; CDR3aa: SVEGLAETQY
v_gene: TRBV20-1; abundance: many; j_gene: TRBJ1-5; CDR3aa: SALDRLNQPQH
v_gene: TRBV28; abundance: many; j_gene: TRBJ2-7; CDR3aa: ASSLNRYYEQY
v_gene: TRBV6-1; abundance: many; j_gene: TRBJ2-6; CDR3aa: ASRKDGSSSGANVLT
v_gene: TRBV25-1; abundance: few; j_gene: TRBJ2-7; CDR3aa: ASSEFGREEQY
v_gene: TRBV12-3/TRBV12-4; abundance: many; j_gene: TRBJ2-5; CDR3aa: ASTTWGAEETQY
v_gene: TRBV20-1; abundance: .; j_gene: TRBJ1-1; CDR3aa: SASSGTEAF
v_gene: TRBV19; abundance: .; j_gene: TRBJ2-7; CDR3aa: ASSRGNRDAGGEQY
v_gene: TRBV20-1; abundance: few; j_gene: TRBJ2-5; CDR3aa: SARTPNRETQY
v_gene: TRBV25-1; abundance: .; j_gene: TRBJ2-1; CDR3aa: ASSEWGEGDNEQF
v_gene: TRBV19; abundance: .; j_gene: TRBJ1-5; CDR3aa: ASRPGTAAIKPQH
v_gene: TRBV11-2; abundance: .; j_gene: TRBJ2-7; CDR3aa: ASSLAGVSNEQY
v_gene: TRBV6-5; abundance: .; j_gene: TRBJ1-4; CDR3aa: ASGYQADEKLF
v_gene: TRBV6-1; abundance: many; j_gene: TRBJ1-1; CDR3aa: ASRQSGLDGNTEAF
v_gene: TRBV18; abundance: few; j_gene: TRBJ2-5; CDR3aa: ASSKAGETQY
v_gene: TRBV28; abundance: many; j_gene: TRBJ1-2; CDR3aa: ASSSLGDLTGGNYGYT
v_gene: TRBV6-5; abundance: few; j_gene: TRBJ2-2; CDR3aa: ASSYHGLAGARTGELF
v_gene: TRBV27; abundance: .; j_gene: TRBJ2-2; CDR3aa: ASSFGGRHGELF
v_gene: TRBV28; abundance: many; j_gene: TRBJ2-7; CDR3aa: ASSFNYEQY
v_gene: TRBV12-3/TRBV12-4; abundance: many; j_gene: TRBJ1-5; CDR3aa: ASSLGTNQPQH
v_gene: TRBV7-3; abundance: .; j_gene: TRBJ2-1; CDR3aa: ASSLSGTSGNYEQF
v_gene: TRBV20-1; abundance: few; j_gene: TRBJ2-7; CDR3aa: SARQGSGPYEQY
v_gene: TRBV28; abundance: .; j_gene: TRBJ2-1; CDR3aa: ASSLRGLAGSYNEQF
v_gene: TRBV30; abundance: .; j_gene: TRBJ2-1; CDR3aa: AWMGQFYNEQF
v_gene: TRBV5-4; abundance: .; j_gene: TRBJ2-5; CDR3aa: ASSVTEQETQY
v_gene: TRBV14; abundance: .; j_gene: TRBJ2-7; CDR3aa: ASSPRGGPYEQY
v_gene: TRBV28; abundance: many; j_gene: TRBJ2-5; CDR3aa: ASSFDGPETQY
v_gene: TRBV6-1; abundance: .; j_gene: TRBJ1-1; CDR3aa: ASSKGGTEAF
v_gene: TRBV7-8; abundance: .; j_gene: TRBJ2-3; CDR3aa: ASSLWRAVRDTQY
v_gene: TRBV29-1; abundance: .; j_gene: TRBJ1-2; CDR3aa: SVEDPGSGGYGYT